Each of the 19 T cell receptor beta chains below was sequenced from the same sample in a study of T cells in localized non-small cell lung cancer. Here immunoSEQ multiplex PCR was the method, and the copy in TCRdb shows in-frame clones only, minus some. The sample has about 36,000 clones; over 85% are singletons. The sequencing used peripheral blood, collected before any cancer treatment. These receptors were collected from a female donor of 60 years or more with stage I lung adenocarcinoma.

The CDR3: CASSPLATGQGEQFF. The CDR3 nucleotides are TGTGCCAGCTCACCACTTGCGACGGGACAGGGTGAGCAGTTCTTC. The chain recombines TRBV18 with TRBJ2-1, with 9 bases that match TRBD1. Per germline, CDR1 KGHSH and CDR2 LQKENI. The CDR3 extends over 15 amino acids. With V trimmed by 1 base and J by 9 bases, 7 bases remained unmatched.

CDR3 DNA sequence: TGTGCCAGCAGCCAAGTAAACACTGAAGCTTTCTTT. Residues: CASSQVNTEAFF. V and J are TRBV5-4 and TRBJ1-1; D not certain. Trimming stripped 4 bases from V and 2 bases from J, with 6 bases between. The CDR3 has 12 amino acids. Germline CDR1 and CDR2: SGHNT and YYREEE (reference sequence).

This clone was counted once. The chain uses TRBV18 and TRBJ1-3; 7 bases are a match to TRBD1. CDR1 KGHSH and CDR2 LQKENI come from the germline V gene. CDR3 length equals 14 residues. V lost 2 bases and J lost 6; bases outside the gene matches: 4. The CDR3 loop reads CASSPAGQPNTIYF. DNA for the CDR3: TGTGCCAGCTCACCAGCGGGACAGCCAAACACCATATATTTT.

V usage is TRBV29-1 and J usage is TRBJ1-2, with 7 bases that match TRBD1. The germline gives CDR1 SQVTM, CDR2 ANQGSEA. V dropped 4 bases and J dropped 7; count of bases not matched to a gene: 6. The CDR3 consists of 12 residues. Here the CDR3 DNA reads TGCAGCGTTGGTGAGGGGGCAAGTGGCTACACCTTC. It is translated as CSVGEGASGYTF.

This sequence joins TRBV2 and TRBJ1-2; TRBD1 might be the D (6 bases). There are 14 residues in the CDR3. V lost 5 bases, J lost 4 bases, and 14 bases lay in between. In germline, CDR1 is SNHLY, CDR2 FYNNEI. The CDR3 loop is CASSQQGIGYGYTF. The CDR3 DNA follows: TGTGCCAGCAGTCAACAGGGCATAGGCTATGGCTACACCTTC. The full variable domain, its missing parts supplied by reference TRBV2 and TRBJ1-2, is EPEVTQTPSHQVTQMGQEVILRCVPISNHLYFYWYRQILGQKVEFLVSFYNNEISEKSEIFDDQFSVERPDGSNFTLKIRSTKLEDSAMYFCASSQQGIGYGYTFGSGTRLTVV.

This clone appeared a single time. The chain has TRBV29-1 and TRBJ2-7, with 10 bases matching TRBD1. CDR1 is SQVTM and CDR2 is ANQGSEA in the germline V gene. The CDR3 loop spans 12 amino acids. The junction had 2 bases not matched to a gene; V was cut back by 6 bases and J by 3 bases. This CDR3 is CSVRTGGYEQYV. CDR3 in DNA: TGCAGCGTCCGGACAGGGGGCTACGAGCAGTACGTC.

A single count supports this clone. J is TRBJ2-2 and V is TRBV4-1, with TRBD1 matching over 7 bases. After removal of 1 base from V and 1 base from J, the junction contained 3 bases not matched to a gene. Per the germline V gene, CDR1 is MGHRA and CDR2 is YSYEKL. CDR3 length equals 16 residues. Here the CDR3 DNA reads TGCGCCAGCAGCCAAGCCGGGACAGTGAACACCGGGGAGCTGTTTTTT. Translation gives CASSQAGTVNTGELFF.

The V gene is TRBV6-6, the J gene TRBJ1-5, with D unclear. V was clipped by 5 bases and J by 7 bases, with 12 bases between them. The CDR3 runs 13 residues. CDR1 is MNHNY, CDR2 SVGAGI, per germline (reference sequence). The CDR3 coding sequence is TGTGCCAGCAGTACCGGGGAGAGACAGCCCCAGCATTTT. This translates into CASSTGERQPQHF.

The rearrangement links TRBV7-2 to TRBJ1-2; D is unresolved. V was cut by 5 bases and J by 4 bases, with 14 bases left in between. CDR1 is SGHTA, CDR2 FQGNSA, per germline. CDR3 size: 14 residues. DNA for the CDR3: TGTGCCAGCAGCCCCGGTGGAGGAGCCTATGGCTACACCTTC. The encoded protein is CASSPGGGAYGYTF.

The V and J genes are TRBV15 and TRBJ1-1; 7 nucleotides agree with TRBD1. V shed 8 bases and J 2 bases; nucleotides not matched to a gene: 14. Germline CDR1 reads LNHNV; CDR2 reads YYDKDF (reference sequence). The CDR3 covers 16 residues. CDR3 in amino acids: CATEGARDPLNTEAFF. The CDR3, as DNA: TGTGCCACCGAGGGGGCGCGGGATCCCCTTAACACTGAAGCTTTCTTT. The full variable domain, its missing parts supplied by reference TRBV15 and TRBJ1-1, is DAMVIQNPRYQVTQFGKPVTLSCSQTLNHNVMYWYQQKSSQAPKLLFHYYDKDFNNEADTPDNFQSRRPNTSFCFLDIRSPGLGDTAMYLCATEGARDPLNTEAFFGQGTRLTVV.

This chain joins TRBV27 and TRBJ2-7, with D possibly called TRBD1 or TRBD2 (5 bases each). Per germline, CDR1 MNHEY and CDR2 SMNVEV (reference sequence). Trimming pared 8 bases from V and 6 bases from J, leaving 14 bases between. The CDR3 contains 12 residues. CDR3 protein: CASSGRSGEQYF. The DNA for the CDR3 is TGTGCCAGCTCGGGGCGTTCGGGCGAGCAGTACTTC.

This chain connects TRBV5-5 to TRBJ2-7, with 7 bases identical to TRBD2. The germline V gene has CDR1 SGHKS and CDR2 YYEKEE (reference sequence). This CDR3 has 15 residues. V was clipped by 0 bases and J by 3 bases; unmatched bases: 6. The CDR3 DNA reads TGTGCCAGCAGCTTGGCCCGGGGGGTCGGCTACGAGCAGTACTTC. It codes for CASSLARGVGYEQYF.

This clone has only a few counts. The chain uses TRBV5-6 and TRBJ1-5; possibly TRBD1 for D (5 bases). There are 15 residues in the CDR3. Germline V gene sequence: CDR1 SGHDT, CDR2 YYEEEE. V was pared by 1 base and J by 3 bases, with 11 bases between. The CDR3 is CASSLLGQANQPQHF. CDR3 nucleotides: TGTGCCAGCAGCTTGTTGGGGCAAGCCAATCAGCCCCAGCATTTT.

This chain joins TRBV7-9 and TRBJ1-2; D perhaps matches TRBD1 (5 bases). V lost 3 bases to trimming and J lost 2 bases, with 7 bases between them. The CDR3 consists of 13 residues. Per the germline V gene, CDR1 is SEHNR and CDR2 is FQNEAQ (reference sequence). The CDR3 DNA reads as TGTGCCAGCAGCTTTAGGGACAACTATGGCTACACCTTC. Amino acids: CASSFRDNYGYTF.

V usage is TRBV19 and J usage is TRBJ1-1, with D tentatively TRBD1 (5 bases). Trimming took 7 bases from V and 11 from J, leaving 14 bases between them. CDR3 length: 11 amino acids. The germline CDR1 and CDR2 sequences are LNHDA and SQIVND (reference sequence). Here the CDR3 DNA reads TGTGCCAGTAAAAAGGGAGAGGGGGCTTTCTTT. Amino acid sequence: CASKKGEGAFF.

Only one count was recorded for this clone. This sequence joins TRBV6-5 and TRBJ2-1, with 9 bases identical to TRBD2. V was clipped by 3 bases and J by 5 bases; unmatched bases: 2. The CDR3 length is 14 residues. In germline, CDR1 is MNHEY, CDR2 SVGAGI. Here the CDR3 DNA reads TGTGCCAGCAGTTATAGCGGGAGCCACAATGAGCAGTTCTTC. This gives the protein CASSYSGSHNEQFF.

This clone was seen a single time. The chain carries TRBV11-2 and TRBJ1-1, with D possibly TRBD1 on 6 matching bases. CDR1 and CDR2 from the germline V gene are SGHAT and FQNNGV. The V end was cut by 6 bases, the J end by 9 bases, with 14 bases between. This CDR3 has 12 residues. The CDR3 DNA reads TGTGCCAGCAGTCCCTGGACAGCCCAAGCTTTCTTT. Residues: CASSPWTAQAFF.

The CDR3 DNA reads as TGTGCCAGCAGGGTTTCAATTGGGAATTCACCCCTCCACTTT. Its translation is CASRVSIGNSPLHF. The chain links TRBV28 to TRBJ1-6; no clear D. Between the trimmed V and J ends, which lost 6 bases and 7 bases, there was a span of 13 bases. This CDR3 comprises 14 residues. Germline V gene lookup returns CDR1 MDHEN and CDR2 SYDVKM.

The J gene is TRBJ1-5, the V gene TRBV2, with D maybe TRBD1 (5 bases). The germline V and J ends were trimmed by 4 bases and 5 bases, with 24 bases remaining between them. The CDR3 runs 18 residues. Germline V CDR1 and CDR2: SNHLY, FYNNEI. The CDR3, as DNA: TGTGCCAGCAGTGTAGGGGCAGGACTATCTAATCTCGATCAGCCCCAGCATTTT. This codes for CASSVGAGLSNLDQPQHF. Looking up the rest from reference TRBV2 and TRBJ1-5 gives the full variable domain: EPEVTQTPSHQVTQMGQEVILRCVPISNHLYFYWYRQILGQKVEFLVSFYNNEISEKSEIFDDQFSVERPDGSNFTLKIRSTKLEDSAMYFCASSVGAGLSNLDQPQHFGDGTRLSIL.